This TCR beta chain was identified in a study of T cell responses to AZD1222 COVID-19 vaccine. Method: immunoSEQ multiplex PCR; TCRdb's copy keeps in-frame clones and lacks some. Among about 94,000 clones listed, approximately 90% were seen once. Remarks on this clone: Its matching antigen is unknown.

Germline V gene lookup returns CDR1 MDHEN and CDR2 SYDVKM. The CDR3 spans 14 residues. V lost 5 bases, J lost 4 bases, and 15 bases lay in between. Study-wide findings and caveats: Of spike-specific TCRs, nearly half reportedly target regions left unmutated in variants. Without day 14 samples, only post-peak T cell repertoires were studied. Spike-wide coverage was observed for vaccine-associated CD4 TCRs, with dominant responses at 160-218 and 743-854.

The gene calls are TRBV28 and TRBJ2-7; D may be TRBD2 (6 bases). The sequences come from peripheral blood, collected on day 0 of AZD1222 vaccination. The sequence was collected from an adult in good health. The CDR3 sequence is CASSPLGTQYEQYF. In nucleotides, the CDR3 is TGTGCCAGCAGTCCCCTCGGGACTCAGTACGAGCAGTACTTC.